These 15 T cell receptor beta chains were sequenced from one sample in a study of T-cell memory formation after mild COVID-19. TCRdb analysed the 5' RACE reads with MiXCR anew, one entry per CDR3 protein. The sample lists 50,000 to 70,000 distinct CDR3 sequences; 12% were seen once. Specimen: PBMCs or a T cell subset sorted from them (not recorded which). Receptors were obtained from a man younger than 35 who had mild COVID-19 (a few samples of this study predate the infection). Cell type and time point are not known.

The V and J genes are TRBV28 and TRBJ1-1, with D tentatively TRBD1 (5 bases). CDR3 length: 14 amino acids. CDR1 and CDR2 (germline): MDHEN, SYDVKM. With 6 bases removed from V and 1 base from J, the gap between germline ends came to 12 bases. The CDR3 sequence: CASSTRVRNTEAFF. The DNA for the CDR3 is TGTGCCAGCAGCACCAGGGTAAGGAACACTGAAGCTTTCTTT.

The chain carries TRBV6-4 and TRBJ2-1, with D maybe TRBD2 (5 bases). This CDR3 has 12 residues. Germline assignment: CDR1 MRHNA and CDR2 SNTAGT. V dropped 11 bases and J dropped 7 bases, with 15 bases sitting between them. CDR3 protein: CAPRAVWNEQFF. Written as DNA, the CDR3 is TGTGCCCCGAGGGCGGTTTGGAATGAGCAGTTCTTC.

This clonotype appeared many times. The chain has TRBV20-1 and TRBJ2-1, with TRBD2 identical over 7 bases. The V and J ends lost 3 bases and 7 bases, in that order; junction bases with no gene match: 12. The CDR3 has 15 residues. Per germline, CDR1 DFQATT and CDR2 SNEGSKA (reference sequence). This CDR3 reads CSARAVGTTGNEQFF. CDR3 nucleotide sequence: TGCAGTGCTAGGGCGGTGGGGACTACCGGTAATGAGCAGTTCTTC.

The CDR3, as DNA: TGTGCCAGCAGCGGGGGCCAGGGTAAAAATGGCTACACCTTC. It translates to CASSGGQGKNGYTF. V usage is TRBV9 and J usage is TRBJ1-2, with a possible D match to TRBD1 (5 bases). This CDR3 is 14 amino acids long. CDR1 is SGDLS, CDR2 YYNGEE, per germline. Trimming took off 3 bases at V and 6 bases at J, with 15 bases between the two ends.

This clonotype occurred a few times. The chain links TRBV7-9 to TRBJ1-1; D not certain. V was cut by 2 bases and J by 0 bases, with 7 bases left in between. This CDR3 is 14 amino acids long. The germline CDR1 and CDR2 sequences are SEHNR and FQNEAQ (reference sequence). The CDR3 loop reads CASSLNSLNTEAFF. The DNA of the CDR3 is TGTGCCAGCAGCTTAAATTCCCTGAACACTGAAGCTTTCTTT.

V and J are TRBV7-2 and TRBJ2-3; 8 bases fit TRBD2. CDR3 length: 16 residues. In germline, CDR1 is SGHTA, CDR2 FQGNSA. The trim removed 1 base at V and 0 bases at J, leaving 3 bases unmatched. The CDR3 spells CASSLVGGGSTDTQYF. The CDR3 DNA reads as TGTGCCAGCAGCTTAGTCGGGGGGGGTAGCACAGATACGCAGTATTTT. The complete variable domain, with remaining parts taken from reference TRBV7-2 and TRBJ2-3, reads GAGVSQSPSNKVTEKGKDVELRCDPISGHTALYWYRQSLGQGLEFLIYFQGNSAPDKSGLPSDRFSAERTGGSVSTLTIQRTQQEDSAVYLCASSLVGGGSTDTQYFGPGTRLTVL.

This clonotype has at least ten counts. CDR3 in amino acids: CASSHRDRGLDTQYF. In DNA form, the CDR3 reads TGTGCCAGCAGTCACCGGGACAGGGGCTTGGATACGCAGTATTTT. The chain has TRBV6-5 and TRBJ2-3; 10 nucleotides match TRBD1. CDR1 is MNHEY and CDR2 is SVGAGI in the germline V gene. Trimming cost V 5 bases and J 6 bases; bases outside gene matches: 8. The CDR3 consists of 15 residues.

This clonotype came up a few times. This rearrangement joins TRBV20-1 to TRBJ1-6, with TRBD1 matching over 9 bases. CDR3 size: 13 residues. V shed 3 bases, J shed 9 bases, and the junction held 3 bases outside the gene matches. From germline, CDR1 is DFQATT and CDR2 SNEGSKA (reference sequence). This chain's CDR3 is CSASLQGASPLHF. The CDR3 DNA reads TGCAGTGCTAGCTTACAGGGGGCTTCACCCCTCCACTTT.

A note on this clonotype: Its ends do not fully match the called genes, so a read error is possible. The rearrangement uses TRBV18 and TRBJ1-1; TRBD1 matches at 8 bases. The CDR3 extends over 11 amino acids. Germline V gives CDR1 KGHSH, CDR2 LQKENI. CDR3 bases: TGTGCCAGCTCACCCTCGACAGGGGAAGTCTTT. Its translation is CASSPSTGEVF.

V and J are TRBV6-5 and TRBJ2-6; TRBD2 is a possible D gene (6 bases). V was shortened by 8 bases and J by 1 base, with 9 bases between the two germline ends. CDR1 and CDR2 from the germline V gene are MNHEY and SVGAGI. There are 14 residues in the CDR3. CDR3 nucleotide sequence: TGTGCCAGCGGGAGGACTTCTGGGGCCAACGTCCTGACTTTC. Translating it yields CASGRTSGANVLTF.

In this sample, this clonotype turned up a few times. The chain links TRBV6-5 to TRBJ2-3, with 9 nucleotides matching TRBD2. CDR1 and CDR2 (germline): MNHEY, SVGAGI. V shed 6 bases, J shed 1 base, and the junction held 8 bases outside the gene matches. The CDR3 runs 16 residues. The DNA for the CDR3 is TGTGCCAGCAGCCGCGGGAGGGGCCGGGGCACAGATACGCAGTATTTT. Protein: CASSRGRGRGTDTQYF.

This clonotype occurred a few times. This may be a read error, as it is one base from a much larger clone. The V call is TRBV24-1, the J call TRBJ2-3, with D hard to call. V was cut by 5 bases and J by 2 bases, with 4 bases left in between. Per the germline V gene, CDR1 is KGHDR and CDR2 is SFDVKD. There are 12 residues in the CDR3. CDR3 protein: CATSGTTDTQYF. DNA of the CDR3: TGTGCCACCAGTGGGACCACAGATACGCAGTATTTT.

This chain joins TRBV7-2 and TRBJ2-3, with a weak D call TRBD1 (6 bases). This CDR3 region has 16 residues. Trimming pared 7 bases from V and 4 bases from J, leaving 21 bases between. Germline lookup yields CDR1 SGHTA and CDR2 FQGNSA. The CDR3 DNA reads as TGTGCCAGCACCATAGGGCAGGGGAGTTTTGCAGATACGCAGTATTTT. It specifies CASTIGQGSFADTQYF.

A few counts support this clonotype. The rearrangement joins TRBV7-2 to TRBJ2-5; D is undetermined. The CDR3 totals 15 residues. Trimming pared 3 bases from V and 5 bases from J, leaving 16 bases between. Germline V gene sequence: CDR1 SGHTA, CDR2 FQGNSA. CDR3 in DNA: TGTGCCAGCAGCTTCCGACGGTCCCACGGGGAGACCCAGTACTTC. Translating gives CASSFRRSHGETQYF.

The V call is TRBV4-3, the J call TRBJ2-3, with D possibly matching TRBD1 (6 bases). V was trimmed by 0 bases and J by 0 bases, leaving 13 bases between them. CDR3 length: 17 residues. Germline values: CDR1 LGHNA, CDR2 YSLEER. CDR3 coding DNA: TGCGCCAGCAGCCAAGATTTCAGGGGATCTAGCACAGATACGCAGTATTTT. This gives the protein CASSQDFRGSSTDTQYF.